Shown below are 28 T cell receptor beta chains from a single sample sequenced in a study of vaccination and CD4 T cells after COVID-19. These receptors' targets are unknown. Sequence data for DNA of cultured CD4+ T cells were generated by the Oncomine TCR Beta short-read assay. TCRdb passed the PCR reads through MiXCR, listing each CDR3 protein once. This sample has under 8,500 distinct CDR3 sequences, with about 45% found just once. Treatment indicated: approximately 11-day PBMC culture with coronavirus spike peptide pools or control peptides (ViraFEST assay). Gathered ahead of the COVID-19 pandemic (2011-2018) were the CD4+ T cells of the unexposed donor. The specimen sequenced was CD4+ T cells from blood, cultured in vitro. These receptors were obtained from a human donor in good health.

V usage is TRBV27 and J usage is TRBJ1-5; TRBD1 is a possible D gene (5 bases). CDR1 is MNHEY and CDR2 is SMNVEV in the germline V gene (reference sequence). Deletions cut 8 bases from V and 4 bases from J, with 18 bases between. The CDR3 loop spans 15 amino acids. The CDR3 is CASSAGLAPNQPQHF. CDR3 nucleotide sequence: TGTGCCAGCTCTGCGGGGCTCGCCCCTAATCAGCCCCAGCATTTT.

The J gene is TRBJ1-6, the V gene TRBV21-1; TRBD1, as called in the table, went unchecked against the DNA. TRBV21-1 is described as a pseudogene. The CDR3 consists of 14 residues. CDR3 amino acids: CASSSRDPRSPLHF. The CDR3, as DNA: TGTGCCAGCAGCTCCCGGGACCCCCGGTCCCCCCTCCACTTT.

This clonotype appeared a single time. The chain combines TRBV5-1 with TRBJ1-6, with no clear D. Germline V CDR1 and CDR2: SGHRS, YFSETQ. Trimming stripped 3 bases from V and 0 bases from J, with 13 bases between. The CDR3 is 17 amino acids. Here the CDR3 reads CASSSTQGSSYNSPLHF. In DNA form, the CDR3 reads TGCGCCAGCAGCTCCACCCAAGGCAGCTCCTATAATTCACCCCTCCACTTT.

The V and J genes are TRBV11-2 and TRBJ2-5, with 9 bases aligning to TRBD2. This CDR3 is 15 amino acids long. CDR1 and CDR2 (germline): SGHAT, FQNNGV. The ends lost 5 bases at V and 4 bases at J; junction bases unmatched: 8. DNA of the CDR3: TGTGCCAGCAGCCTCCAACGGACTAGCGCAGAGACCCAGTACTTC. Translation gives CASSLQRTSAETQYF.

The chain recombines TRBV6-2 or TRBV6-3 with TRBJ2-1; D might be TRBD2 (7 bases). The germline gives CDR1 MNHEY, CDR2 SVGEGT. The CDR3 extends over 17 amino acids. Trimming took 4 bases from V and 0 from J, leaving 16 bases between them. CDR3 protein: CASSLRGGPGSYNEQFF. CDR3 nucleotides: TGTGCCAGCAGTTTGAGGGGGGGGCCGGGCTCCTACAATGAGCAGTTCTTC.

This clonotype was observed a few times. The rearrangement uses TRBV27 and TRBJ1-6, with 10 bases aligning to TRBD1. Germline V gene data show CDR1 as MNHEY and CDR2 as SMNVEV (reference sequence). J was trimmed by 5 bases and V by 7 bases; bases with no gene match: 8. The CDR3 has 16 amino acids. CDR3 nucleotides: TGTGCCAGCAAACCGGACGGGACAGGGGATAATTCACCCCTCCACTTT. Translating gives CASKPDGTGDNSPLHF.

The chain combines TRBV6-5 with TRBJ2-3, with D maybe TRBD1 (5 bases). Trimming removed 3 bases from V and 1 base from J, with 14 bases in between. The CDR3 runs to 16 residues. Per the germline V gene, CDR1 is MNHEY and CDR2 is SVGAGI. The CDR3 DNA follows: TGTGCCAGCAGTTATTGGGTGGGGCAGGGCACAGATACGCAGTATTTT. Protein sequence: CASSYWVGQGTDTQYF.

This clonotype has more than one count but fewer than ten. The chain links TRBV6-1 to TRBJ2-1, with 10 bases that match TRBD2. CDR1 is MNHNS and CDR2 is SASEGT in the germline V gene. V shed 3 bases, J shed 9 bases, and the junction held 11 bases outside the gene matches. This CDR3 comprises 16 residues. The CDR3 DNA is TGTGCCAGCAGTGATGAACTAGCGGGACGCCTACTTGAGCAGTTCTTC. Translating it yields CASSDELAGRLLEQFF.

V and J are TRBV7-9 and TRBJ1-1; 7 positions match TRBD1. J lost 3 bases, V lost 7 bases, and 5 bases had no gene match. Germline V gives CDR1 SEHNR, CDR2 FQNEAQ (reference sequence). The CDR3 is 13 amino acids. The CDR3 sequence: CASTYTGDTEAFF. CDR3 coding DNA: TGTGCCAGCACCTATACAGGGGACACTGAAGCTTTCTTT.

This clonotype was observed a handful of times. The rearrangement links TRBV14 to TRBJ2-1, with D perhaps TRBD1 (5 bases). The CDR3 runs to 16 residues. Germline V gene data show CDR1 as SGHDN and CDR2 as FVKESK. Trimming removed 2 bases from V and 4 bases from J, with 15 bases in between. CDR3 sequence reads: CASSQSRSAGYNEQFF. The DNA of the CDR3 is TGTGCCAGCAGCCAAAGTCGGTCCGCAGGGTACAATGAGCAGTTCTTC.

This clonotype was picked up one time. This sequence joins TRBV20-1 and TRBJ1-5, with D possibly being TRBD1 (6 bases). CDR1 DFQATT and CDR2 SNEGSKA come from the germline V gene (reference sequence). The CDR3 is 13 residues long. Trimming took off 6 bases at V and 6 bases at J, with 15 bases between the two ends. Here the CDR3 reads CSALQGTSQPQHF. The CDR3 region has the DNA TGCAGTGCCCTTCAGGGGACTAGTCAGCCCCAGCATTTT.

CDR3 coding DNA: TGTGCCAGCAGCCACCCATTTGAGGGCTCCTATGGCTACACCTTC. Translating it yields CASSHPFEGSYGYTF. The chain is built from TRBV7-9 and TRBJ1-2; the D is unclear. V lost 5 bases and J 4 bases, leaving 17 bases between the germline ends. This CDR3 is built from 15 residues. CDR1 and CDR2 (germline): SEHNR, FQNEAQ (reference sequence). The entire variable domain, with the rest obtained from reference TRBV7-9 and TRBJ1-2, is as follows: DTGVSQNPRHKITKRGQNVTFRCDPISEHNRLYWYRQTLGQGPEFLTYFQNEAQLEKSRLLSDRFSAERPKGSFSTLEIQRTEQGDSAMYLCASSHPFEGSYGYTFGSGTRLTVV.

This clonotype was seen more than once but under ten times. The chain employs TRBV10-2 and TRBJ1-5; weak D call: TRBD1 (6 bases). This CDR3 has 14 residues. V lost 7 bases and J lost 5, with 15 bases in between. CDR1 is WSHSY, CDR2 SAAADI, per germline. CDR3 sequence: CASKAGDSHQPQHF. The CDR3 nucleotides read TGCGCCAGCAAGGCAGGGGATTCCCATCAGCCCCAGCATTTT.

The chain is built from TRBV7-6 and TRBJ2-7, with D possibly being TRBD1 or TRBD2 (6 bases each). Trimming pared 4 bases from V and 5 bases from J, leaving 21 bases between. The CDR3 covers 16 residues. Per the germline V gene, CDR1 is SGHVS and CDR2 is FNYEAQ. The CDR3 here is CASSSMGGRPGDEQYF. Written as DNA, the CDR3 is TGTGCCAGCAGCTCCATGGGGGGCCGACCCGGGGACGAGCAGTACTTC. Together with reference TRBV7-6 and TRBJ2-7, the CDR3 gives the full variable domain: GAGVSQSPRYKVTKRGQDVALRCDPISGHVSLYWYRQALGQGPEFLTYFNYEAQQDKSGLPNDRFSAERPEGSISTLTIQRTEQRDSAMYRCASSSMGGRPGDEQYFGPGTRLTVT.

The chain carries TRBV7-2 and TRBJ2-7; 8 nucleotides line up with TRBD1. There are 15 residues in the CDR3. CDR1 is SGHTA and CDR2 is FQGNSA in the germline V gene. With V trimmed by 6 bases and J by 1 base, 8 bases remained unmatched. The CDR3, as DNA: TGTGCCAGCAGAGAACCAGGGGGCAAGTCCTACGAGCAGTACTTC. It translates to CASREPGGKSYEQYF.

In its sample, this clonotype was seen a few times. The CDR3 DNA follows: TGTGCCAGCAGTTTGAGAGGGTACGAGCAGTACTTC. Residues: CASSLRGYEQYF. The chain carries TRBV12-3 or TRBV12-4 and TRBJ2-7; a possible D gene is TRBD2 (5 bases). Trimming cost V 3 bases and J 4 bases, with 7 bases left between them. This CDR3 comprises 12 residues.

J is TRBJ1-4 and V is TRBV7-9, with a tentative D call TRBD1 (6 bases). Trimming stripped 8 bases from V and 4 bases from J, with 14 bases between. CDR1 and CDR2 (germline): SEHNR, FQNEAQ (reference sequence). The CDR3 has 14 residues. The CDR3 nucleotides are TGTGCCAGCGCTGATCAGGGGATTAATGAAAAACTGTTTTTT. This sequence encodes CASADQGINEKLFF.

The chain has TRBV30 and TRBJ2-1, with 8 bases lining up with TRBD2. V lost 0 bases to trimming and J lost 4 bases; unmatched junction nucleotides: 5. CDR1 and CDR2 (germline): GTSNPN, SVGIG (reference sequence). The CDR3 is made up of 15 amino acids. The CDR3 is CAWSVSAGGYNEQFF. In DNA form, the CDR3 reads TGTGCCTGGAGTGTATCGGCGGGGGGATACAATGAGCAGTTCTTC.

The rearrangement joins TRBV12-3 or TRBV12-4 to TRBJ1-4; TRBD1 might be the D (5 bases). Deletions cut 6 bases from V and 4 bases from J, with 9 bases between. This CDR3 contains 13 residues. The CDR3 nucleotides are TGTGCCAGCAGGGGGACTGTTAATGAAAAACTGTTTTTT. Amino acid sequence: CASRGTVNEKLFF.

This chain joins TRBV28 and TRBJ1-6; 7 nucleotides match TRBD1. Germline lookup yields CDR1 MDHEN and CDR2 SYDVKM. This CDR3 is built from 13 residues. V was clipped by 5 bases and J by 11 bases; unmatched bases: 6. The CDR3 DNA reads TGTGCCAGCAGTCGCAGGGGGTTTGCACCCCTCCACTTT. Residues: CASSRRGFAPLHF.

This rearrangement joins TRBV30 to TRBJ1-2; D not certain. V dropped 7 bases and J dropped 8 bases, with 20 bases sitting between them. The CDR3 runs 13 residues. From germline, CDR1 is GTSNPN and CDR2 SVGIG (reference sequence). The CDR3 DNA reads TGTGCCTCCACCAACTTGGGTCCGGGAGGCTACACCTTC. Translating it yields CASTNLGPGGYTF.

V is TRBV7-9 and J is TRBJ2-7, with D perhaps TRBD1 or TRBD2 (5 bases each). The V and J ends lost 3 bases and 7 bases respectively, with 13 bases between them. Germline CDR1 and CDR2: SEHNR and FQNEAQ (reference sequence). This CDR3 spans 13 amino acids. This chain's CDR3 is CASSFRAWGEQYF. CDR3 in DNA: TGTGCCAGCAGCTTCCGGGCGTGGGGGGAGCAGTACTTC.

The chain links TRBV6-4 to TRBJ1-6; 7 positions match TRBD1. Trimming cost V 5 bases and J 8 bases; bases outside gene matches: 9. The CDR3 is 15 amino acids. Germline V gene lookup returns CDR1 MRHNA and CDR2 SNTAGT. In DNA, the CDR3 is TGTGCCAGCAGTTCGACAGGGAACGGTCATTCACCCCTCCACTTT. The encoded protein is CASSSTGNGHSPLHF.

CDR3 sequence reads: CASRVGANYGYTF. The CDR3 DNA follows: TGTGCCAGCAGGGTCGGGGCGAACTATGGCTACACCTTC. V gene TRBV5-4 combines with J gene TRBJ1-2; D perhaps matches TRBD1 (5 bases). The germline V gene has CDR1 SGHNT and CDR2 YYREEE (reference sequence). Deletions cut 5 bases from V and 2 bases from J, with 10 bases between. This CDR3 spans 13 amino acids.

The V call is TRBV12-3 or TRBV12-4, the J call TRBJ1-6; D is unclear. Trimming took 5 bases from V and 9 from J, leaving 8 bases between them. The length of the CDR3 is 12 residues. The CDR3 DNA reads TGTGCCAGCAGTATGACTGGTTCACCCCTCCACTTT. It encodes CASSMTGSPLHF.

The chain combines TRBV7-9 with TRBJ2-7; D possibly corresponds to TRBD2 (6 bases). Per germline, CDR1 SEHNR and CDR2 FQNEAQ (reference sequence). V lost 5 bases, J lost 9 bases, and 14 bases lay in between. This CDR3 comprises 12 residues. In DNA form, the CDR3 reads TGTGCCAGCAGCCCGACTAGTTCTATGCAGTACTTC. Amino acid sequence: CASSPTSSMQYF.

The chain uses TRBV20-1 and TRBJ2-3, with D possibly being TRBD1 or TRBD2 (5 bases each). The germline V gene encodes CDR1 DFQATT and CDR2 SNEGSKA (reference sequence). V lost 2 bases and J 0 bases, leaving 15 bases between the germline ends. The CDR3 covers 16 residues. The CDR3 spells CSARRGARASTDTQYF. CDR3 nucleotide sequence: TGCAGTGCTAGAAGGGGAGCTAGGGCTAGCACAGATACGCAGTATTTT.

CDR3 in DNA: TGTGCCAGCAGCACTAGACTAGCGGGGACCTACGAGCAGTACTTC. Protein product: CASSTRLAGTYEQYF. The J gene is TRBJ2-7, the V gene TRBV7-2, with 11 nucleotides matching TRBD2. The germline V gene has CDR1 SGHTA and CDR2 FQGNSA. J lost 2 bases, V lost 5 bases, and 5 bases had no gene match. This CDR3 region has 15 residues.